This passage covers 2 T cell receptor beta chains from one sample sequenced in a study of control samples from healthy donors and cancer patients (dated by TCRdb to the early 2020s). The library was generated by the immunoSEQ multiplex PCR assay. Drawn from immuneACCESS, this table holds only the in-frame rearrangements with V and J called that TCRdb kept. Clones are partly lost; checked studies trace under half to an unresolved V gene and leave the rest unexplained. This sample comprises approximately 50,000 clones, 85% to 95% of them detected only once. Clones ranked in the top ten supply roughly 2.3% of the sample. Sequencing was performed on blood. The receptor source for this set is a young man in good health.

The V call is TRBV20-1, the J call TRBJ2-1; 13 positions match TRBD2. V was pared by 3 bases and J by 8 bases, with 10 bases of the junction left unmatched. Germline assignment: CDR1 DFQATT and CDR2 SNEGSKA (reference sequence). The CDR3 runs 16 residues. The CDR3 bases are TGCAGTGCTAGTGTCTCCGGGACTAGCGGGGTCTATGAGCAGTTCTTC. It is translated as CSASVSGTSGVYEQFF.

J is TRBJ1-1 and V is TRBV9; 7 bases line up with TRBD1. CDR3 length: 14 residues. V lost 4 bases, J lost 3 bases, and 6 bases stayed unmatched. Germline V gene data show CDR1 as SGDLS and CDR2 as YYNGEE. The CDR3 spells CASSSGTAHTEAFF. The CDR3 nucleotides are TGTGCCAGCAGCTCGGGGACAGCGCACACTGAAGCTTTCTTT.